In its sample, the clone carrying this T cell receptor (beta chain) was seen a few times. What it recognizes is unknown. The record originates from a study of T and B cells in COVID-19 patients. Study summary: Blood was sampled from COVID-19 patients who were either actively infected or recovered. Most recovered patients had mild to moderate COVID-19 treated as outpatients.

V was shortened by 4 bases and J by 2 bases, with 13 bases between the two germline ends. The CDR3 runs to 15 residues. CDR1 is ENHRY, CDR2 SYGVKD, per germline. Multiplex PCR with BIOMED2 TRB-A/B primer pools amplified TRB rearrangements. TCRdb called the multiplex PCR reads again in MiXCR, with one record for every CDR3 protein. The sample has roughly 27,000 distinct CDR3 sequences, around a third seen once; the top ten hold roughly 1.7%. TRB was amplified from around 250-500 ng of blood genomic DNA. Study findings and constraints: Early severe-case samples and blood from mildly ill patients during symptoms were in short supply. Clonality of TRB repertoires was high in active COVID-19; recovery brought above-healthy diversity and richness.

The sequence was collected from a human donor who had recovered from COVID-19. The rearrangement joins TRBV10-3 to TRBJ2-3, with D possibly being TRBD1 or TRBD2 (5 bases each). Sequencing was carried out using blood. The CDR3 here is CAISGSGHDTDTQYF. The CDR3 nucleotides are TGTGCCATCAGTGGGTCGGGGCACGACACAGATACGCAGTATTTT.